This is a list of T cell receptor beta chains from one sample in a study of beta chain features in type 1 diabetes. Only in-frame clones appear in the TCRdb table, and some are missing; sequencing was by immunoSEQ multiplex PCR. The sample has a few hundred thousand clones, roughly a fifth seen once; the top ten hold approximately 0.041%. Sequenced sample: naive CD4+ T cells from blood. These receptor sequences come from a woman under 30 in good health. Both conserved end residues are part of each CDR3. A D gene is named only where the DNA matches it firmly. Part of the rows lack a size; the others show once, few, many or a class for expanded clones.

j_call: TRBJ1-4
v_call: TRBV7-9
clone_size: few
d_call: TRBD1
cdr3_nt: TGTGCCAGCAGCTTAGGGACAGGGCAAGGTGAAAAACTGTTTTTT
cdr3_aa: CASSLGTGQGEKLFF

j_call: TRBJ2-7
v_call: TRBV4-2
clone_size: .
d_call: .
cdr3_nt: TGTGCCAGCAGCTTCGGGACTCGGGAGCAGTACTTC
cdr3_aa: CASSFGTREQYF

j_call: TRBJ2-7
v_call: TRBV27
clone_size: few
d_call: .
cdr3_nt: TGTGCCAGCAGTTTAGATTCCAGGGGCCCGCAGTACTTC
cdr3_aa: CASSLDSRGPQYF

j_call: TRBJ1-1
v_call: TRBV5-6
clone_size: once
d_call: TRBD1
cdr3_nt: TGTGCCAGCAGACGGCCCGGTGGACAGGGCGGTACTGAAGCTTTCTTT
cdr3_aa: CASRRPGGQGGTEAFF

j_call: TRBJ2-1
v_call: TRBV27
clone_size: .
d_call: TRBD2
cdr3_nt: TGTGCCAGCAGTCTGGGACTAGCGGGAGTAGCGTTCTTC
cdr3_aa: CASSLGLAGVAFF

j_call: TRBJ2-1
v_call: TRBV7-2
clone_size: .
d_call: .
cdr3_nt: TGTGCCAGCAGCTTACGGCGGCTAGCCTCCTACAATGAGCAGTTCTTC
cdr3_aa: CASSLRRLASYNEQFF

j_call: TRBJ2-3
v_call: TRBV19
clone_size: .
d_call: .
cdr3_nt: TGTGCCAGTAGCACCGGGCCCGGGAATACGCAGTATTTT
cdr3_aa: CASSTGPGNTQYF

j_call: TRBJ1-5
v_call: TRBV4-1
clone_size: .
d_call: .
cdr3_nt: TGCGCCAGCAGCCAAGGTTCGGAGGGTTTCAATCAGCCCCAGCATTTT
cdr3_aa: CASSQGSEGFNQPQHF

j_call: TRBJ1-1
v_call: TRBV2
clone_size: few
d_call: .
cdr3_nt: TGTGCCAGCAGTGCCAGGCTCAGGAACACTGAAGCTTTCTTT
cdr3_aa: CASSARLRNTEAFF

j_call: TRBJ2-5
v_call: TRBV6-6
clone_size: few
d_call: .
cdr3_nt: TGTGCCAGCAGTCTTGACACAGGGACCGGAGAGACCCAGTACTTC
cdr3_aa: CASSLDTGTGETQYF

j_call: TRBJ1-5
v_call: TRBV2
clone_size: .
d_call: .
cdr3_nt: TGTGCCAGCACTACAGGGAACCAGCCCCAGCATTTT
cdr3_aa: CASTTGNQPQHF

j_call: TRBJ2-7
v_call: TRBV6-6
clone_size: few
d_call: .
cdr3_nt: TGTGCCAGCAGTTACTCGAGGGGGACGTATGGCTACGAGCAGTACTTC
cdr3_aa: CASSYSRGTYGYEQYF

j_call: TRBJ2-5
v_call: TRBV18
clone_size: few
d_call: .
cdr3_nt: TGTGCCAGCTCACCGTATACAGGGACAATACAAGAGACCCAGTACTTC
cdr3_aa: CASSPYTGTIQETQYF

j_call: TRBJ2-7
v_call: TRBV11-3
clone_size: .
d_call: TRBD2
cdr3_nt: TGTGCCAGCAGCTCCGGCGGGGGGTTCGGTTACGAGCAGTACTTC
cdr3_aa: CASSSGGGFGYEQYF

j_call: TRBJ1-2
v_call: TRBV20-1
clone_size: .
d_call: TRBD1
cdr3_nt: TGCAGTGCTAAGGACAGGGCTGGCTACACCTTC
cdr3_aa: CSAKDRAGYTF

j_call: TRBJ1-1
v_call: TRBV18
clone_size: few
d_call: TRBD1
cdr3_nt: TGTGCCAGCTCACCCAATGGACAGGGTAAAGCTGAAGCTTTCTTT
cdr3_aa: CASSPNGQGKAEAFF

j_call: TRBJ2-1
v_call: TRBV7-9
clone_size: .
d_call: TRBD1
cdr3_nt: TGTGCCAGCAGCTTAACGGGACAGGGCCTGTTCTTC
cdr3_aa: CASSLTGQGLFF

j_call: TRBJ1-1
v_call: TRBV29-1
clone_size: .
d_call: TRBD1
cdr3_nt: TGCAGCGTTGGGATAGCAGGGGGCACTGAAGCTTTCTTT
cdr3_aa: CSVGIAGGTEAFF

j_call: TRBJ2-5
v_call: TRBV2
clone_size: few
d_call: .
cdr3_nt: TGTGCCAGCAAAGGGGGTGAGGAGACCCAGTACTTC
cdr3_aa: CASKGGEETQYF

j_call: TRBJ2-5
v_call: TRBV29-1
clone_size: .
d_call: .
cdr3_nt: TGCAGCGTTCTTTATCAGGCCCAGTACTTC
cdr3_aa: CSVLYQAQYF

j_call: TRBJ1-1
v_call: TRBV9
clone_size: few
d_call: .
cdr3_nt: TGTGCCAGCAGCGTAGAGGGGATGCTGAACACTGAAGCTTTCTTT
cdr3_aa: CASSVEGMLNTEAFF

j_call: TRBJ1-1
v_call: TRBV7-8
clone_size: few
d_call: TRBD1
cdr3_nt: TGTGCCAGCAGCTTAGCCAGGGGGCATAACACTGAAGCTTTCTTT
cdr3_aa: CASSLARGHNTEAFF

j_call: TRBJ1-1
v_call: TRBV19
clone_size: few
d_call: .
cdr3_nt: TGTGCCAGTAGACAGTATGCGACTGAAGCTTTCTTT
cdr3_aa: CASRQYATEAFF

j_call: TRBJ2-1
v_call: TRBV25-1
clone_size: few
d_call: TRBD2
cdr3_nt: TGTGCCAGCAGTGACCCCCAGGGAGGGAATGAGCAGTTCTTC
cdr3_aa: CASSDPQGGNEQFF

j_call: TRBJ1-5
v_call: TRBV5-1
clone_size: few
d_call: TRBD1
cdr3_nt: TGCGCCAGCAGCCTCTCGGGACAGGGGAGTCAGCCCCAGCATTTT
cdr3_aa: CASSLSGQGSQPQHF

j_call: TRBJ2-1
v_call: TRBV4-1
clone_size: .
d_call: .
cdr3_nt: TGCGCCAGCAGCCAACTGGGACTTAAGCAGTTCTTC
cdr3_aa: CASSQLGLKQFF

j_call: TRBJ2-7
v_call: TRBV5-1
clone_size: few
d_call: TRBD1
cdr3_nt: TGCGCCAGCAGCTCAACGACAGGGGGTCCCCACGAGCAGTACTTC
cdr3_aa: CASSSTTGGPHEQYF

j_call: TRBJ1-5
v_call: TRBV7-2
clone_size: few
d_call: .
cdr3_nt: TGTGCCAGCAGTTCCAGGACAGGCAATCAGCCCCAGCATTTT
cdr3_aa: CASSSRTGNQPQHF

j_call: TRBJ2-3
v_call: TRBV9
clone_size: .
d_call: TRBD2
cdr3_nt: TGTGCCAGCAGCGTAGGGACTAGCGCCCCGGATACGCAGTATTTT
cdr3_aa: CASSVGTSAPDTQYF

j_call: TRBJ2-7
v_call: TRBV5-1
clone_size: few
d_call: TRBD1
cdr3_nt: TGCGCCAGCAGCTTCAAGGGGGCATACGAGCAGTACTTC
cdr3_aa: CASSFKGAYEQYF

j_call: TRBJ2-7
v_call: TRBV7-9
clone_size: few
d_call: .
cdr3_nt: TGTGCCAGCAGCTTAGTAGGGATGGGGAGCCACGAGCAGTACTTC
cdr3_aa: CASSLVGMGSHEQYF

j_call: TRBJ2-1
v_call: TRBV15
clone_size: few
d_call: TRBD2
cdr3_nt: TGTGCCACCAGCAGGGAGGCTAGCGGAGCCTACTACAATGAGCAGTTCTTC
cdr3_aa: CATSREASGAYYNEQFF

j_call: TRBJ2-1
v_call: TRBV5-6
clone_size: .
d_call: .
cdr3_nt: TGTGCCAGCAGCTTGGTTGGCCAGGGCGGTGGAGAGCAGTTCTTC
cdr3_aa: CASSLVGQGGGEQFF

j_call: TRBJ2-7
v_call: TRBV5-1
clone_size: .
d_call: TRBD1
cdr3_nt: TGCGCCAGCAGCACACCGGGACAGGGGGCCTACGAGCAGTACTTC
cdr3_aa: CASSTPGQGAYEQYF

j_call: TRBJ1-4
v_call: TRBV5-1
clone_size: .
d_call: .
cdr3_nt: TGCGCCAGCAGCTTGGACACCGCGGCGGAACTGTTTTTT
cdr3_aa: CASSLDTAAELFF

j_call: TRBJ1-6
v_call: TRBV4-2
clone_size: .
d_call: .
cdr3_nt: TGTGCCAGCAGCCAAGAGCAGGGTCATAATTCACCCCTCCACTTT
cdr3_aa: CASSQEQGHNSPLHF

j_call: TRBJ2-7
v_call: TRBV27
clone_size: once
d_call: TRBD1
cdr3_nt: TGTGCCAGCAGTTTATATGGACAGGGGGCCTACGAGCAGTACTTC
cdr3_aa: CASSLYGQGAYEQYF

j_call: TRBJ2-5
v_call: TRBV4-2
clone_size: few
d_call: TRBD2
cdr3_nt: TGTGCCAGCAGCCGATGGACTAGCCGCTCAGAGACCCAGTACTTC
cdr3_aa: CASSRWTSRSETQYF

j_call: TRBJ1-2
v_call: TRBV7-9
clone_size: few
d_call: .
cdr3_nt: TGTGCCAGCAGCTTACCCCTCTCAGGGCCTAACTATGGCTACACCTTC
cdr3_aa: CASSLPLSGPNYGYTF

j_call: TRBJ1-4
v_call: TRBV14
clone_size: .
d_call: .
cdr3_nt: TGTGCCAGCAGCCAAGACGCAGGAGGAAGAGAAAAACTGTTTTTT
cdr3_aa: CASSQDAGGREKLFF

j_call: TRBJ2-7
v_call: TRBV7-3
clone_size: .
d_call: .
cdr3_nt: TGTGCCAGCACCCCATCGGGAACCTTGGGGGAGCAGTACTTC
cdr3_aa: CASTPSGTLGEQYF

j_call: TRBJ2-2
v_call: TRBV7-2
clone_size: .
d_call: TRBD1
cdr3_nt: TGTGCCAGCAGGGACAGGGGAGGGACCGGGGAGCTGTTTTTT
cdr3_aa: CASRDRGGTGELFF

j_call: TRBJ1-2
v_call: TRBV7-9
clone_size: .
d_call: .
cdr3_nt: TGTGCCAGCAGCTTACAACAGAACTATGGCTACACCTTC
cdr3_aa: CASSLQQNYGYTF

j_call: TRBJ1-5
v_call: TRBV4-2
clone_size: few
d_call: .
cdr3_nt: TGTGCCAGCAGCCCACTTGGACCCGACGGGGATCAGCCCCAGCATTTT
cdr3_aa: CASSPLGPDGDQPQHF

j_call: TRBJ1-6
v_call: TRBV25-1
clone_size: few
d_call: .
cdr3_nt: TGTGCCAGCAGTGAGGAGCAACTCAATTCACCCCTCCACTTT
cdr3_aa: CASSEEQLNSPLHF

j_call: TRBJ1-2
v_call: TRBV4-2
clone_size: few
d_call: .
cdr3_nt: TGTGCCAGCAGCCCCCCAGGGAAGGCCTATGGCTACACCTTC
cdr3_aa: CASSPPGKAYGYTF

j_call: TRBJ2-5
v_call: TRBV19
clone_size: few
d_call: .
cdr3_nt: TGTGCCAGTAGTATGATAGCACAAGAGACCCAGTACTTC
cdr3_aa: CASSMIAQETQYF

j_call: TRBJ2-5
v_call: TRBV12-5
clone_size: few
d_call: .
cdr3_nt: TGTGCTAGTGGTCCGGGGGTGGAAGAGACCCAGTACTTC
cdr3_aa: CASGPGVEETQYF